The 18 T cell receptor beta chains below come from one sample, sequenced in a study of tumor and adjacent non-tumor tissue in lung cancer. Three rounds of nested PCR, following a modified ARM-PCR protocol, produced the TCRbeta library. TCRdb re-analysed the multiplex PCR reads in MiXCR, keeping a single row per CDR3 protein. In the table there are approximately 100,000 distinct CDR3 sequences, around three fifths of which are singletons. The template was RNA from unsorted bulk tissue. This non-tumor lung sample came from over 3 cm beyond the tumor edge. Material for sequencing was distant non-tumor lung tissue. These receptors all come from a young man with non-small cell lung cancer.

This clonotype appeared a few times. The CDR3 does not close with the conserved phenylalanine or tryptophan, likely indicating a read error. It is unclear where the CDR3 begins or ends on the DNA, so no DNA is shown, and the CDR3 is as TCRdb lists it. The chain links TRBV11-2 to TRBJ2-7; the DNA was not used to check the table's D call, TRBD1. The germline gives CDR1 SGHAT, CDR2 FQNNGV. The CDR3 has 11 amino acids, counting both end residues. CDR3 sequence reads: CAGSLSSGMYL.

Ten or more counts support this clonotype. The chain carries TRBV12-3 or TRBV12-4 and TRBJ1-5; 7 nucleotides align to TRBD1. This CDR3 spans 13 amino acids. V lost 6 bases and J lost 4; bases outside the gene matches: 3. CDR3 sequence: CASSTDRNQPQHF. In DNA, the CDR3 is TGTGCCAGCAGCACGGACAGGAATCAGCCCCAGCATTTT.

Remarks on this clonotype: This may be a read error, as it is one base from a much larger clone. J is TRBJ2-3 and V is TRBV10-3; D is unclear. CDR1 and CDR2 (germline): ENHRY, SYGVKD. The CDR3 extends over 15 amino acids. V was pared by 2 bases and J by 3 bases, with 12 bases between. In DNA form, the CDR3 reads TGTGCCATCAGTGAGACTGTTAGTACGACAGATACGCAGTATTTT. Its translation: CAISETVSTTDTQYF.

Of note for this clonotype: The junction shows a germline mismatch at one end, possibly a read error. The V and J genes are TRBV20-1 and TRBJ2-7, with a weak D call TRBD1 (6 bases). The CDR3 totals 15 residues. Looked up from germline, CDR1 is DFQATT and CDR2 is SNEGSKA (reference sequence). In nucleotides, the CDR3 is TGCAGTGCAGCCGGGACCAGGGGTGGAGCCTACGAGCGGTACTTC. Translation gives CSAAGTRGGAYERYF.

This clonotype came up once. The CDR3 does not close with the conserved phenylalanine or tryptophan, likely indicating a read error. V gene TRBV6-5 combines with J gene TRBJ1-2; the match to TRBD1 covers 10 bases. Germline-derived CDR1 and CDR2 are MNHEY and SVGAGI. The CDR3 covers 15 residues. V shed 5 bases and J 9 bases; nucleotides not matched to a gene: 12. This CDR3 is CASSDTTGGEYSYTL. CDR3 DNA sequence: TGTGCCAGCAGTGATACGACAGGGGGCGAGTATAGCTACACCCTC.

A note on this clonotype: One end of the junction does not line up with germline, which may come from a read error. The chain recombines TRBV11-2 with TRBJ1-6, with D perhaps matching TRBD1 (6 bases). Germline CDR1 and CDR2: SGHAT and FQNNGV. This CDR3 region has 17 residues. The CDR3 DNA follows: TGTGCCTGCAGCTCCCGGTTGGGGGGCTCCTATAATGCACCCCTCCACTTT. It encodes CACSSRLGGSYNAPLHF.

The chain joins TRBV7-8 to TRBJ2-7; tentative D call: TRBD2 (6 bases). V shed 4 bases and J shed 1 base, with 8 bases lying between them. Per germline, CDR1 SGHVS and CDR2 FQNEAQ. This CDR3 has 13 amino acids. CDR3 in amino acids: CASSSGGSYEQYF. The CDR3 DNA is TGTGCCAGCAGCTCCGGGGGATCCTACGAGCAGTACTTC.

This clonotype was seen many times. V is TRBV20-1 and J is TRBJ1-4; D gene uncertain. Germline V gene data show CDR1 as DFQATT and CDR2 as SNEGSKA (reference sequence). CDR3 length: 13 residues. V was trimmed by 2 bases and J by 8 bases, leaving 12 bases between them. This chain's CDR3 is CSARRGVREKLFF. CDR3 coding DNA: TGCAGTGCTAGACGGGGAGTCCGGGAAAAACTGTTTTTT.

This clonotype was observed a few times. A much larger clone differs by one base, so this may be a read error. This chain links TRBV4-2 with TRBJ2-1; D gene ambiguous. This CDR3 region has 12 residues. Germline CDR1 and CDR2: LGHNA and YNFKEQ. The CDR3 nucleotides are TGTACCAGCAGCCAAGAAGACAATGAGCAGTTCTTC. Translation gives CTSSQEDNEQFF.

This clonotype appeared a few times. One base away lies a much larger clone, so this may be a sequencing read error. For the CDR3, the DNA is TGCAGCGTTGTTGGGGCGGGGGGGCCGGATGAAAAACTGTTTTTT. This encodes CSVVGAGGPDEKLFF. The chain joins TRBV29-1 to TRBJ1-4; D is perhaps TRBD1 (6 bases). Germline V lookup: CDR1 SQVTM, CDR2 ANQGSEA. This CDR3 has 15 residues. V was trimmed by 4 bases and J by 6 bases, leaving 18 bases between them.

Comment on this clonotype: The junction departs from germline at one end; a sequencing error may be responsible. The chain recombines TRBV29-1 with TRBJ1-2; maybe TRBD1 (5 bases). The CDR3 totals 14 residues. Per the germline V gene, CDR1 is SQVTM and CDR2 is ANQGSEA. The CDR3 DNA reads TGCAGCGTAGCCCGGGACGGAAATAACTATGGCTACGCCTTC. This translates into CSVARDGNNYGYAF.

The chain employs TRBV29-1 and TRBJ1-2; D possibly corresponds to TRBD1 (5 bases). The CDR3 has 13 residues. The V end lost 7 bases, the J end lost 5 bases, and 17 bases lay between the germline ends. Germline V gene sequence: CDR1 SQVTM, CDR2 ANQGSEA. The CDR3 region is CSAAGTPSYGYTF. CDR3 DNA: TGCAGCGCTGCGGGGACCCCAAGTTATGGCTACACCTTC.

This clonotype was picked up a small number of times. This sequence joins TRBV28 and TRBJ1-5; D remains ambiguous. The germline V gene encodes CDR1 MDHEN and CDR2 SYDVKM. Trimming stripped 4 bases from V and 2 bases from J, with 18 bases between. The CDR3 is made up of 17 amino acids. CDR3 in amino acids: CASSSDDQSWGNQPQHF. CDR3 sequence (DNA): TGTGCCAGCAGTTCCGATGATCAATCATGGGGCAATCAGCCCCAGCATTTT.

This clonotype has a handful of counts. A much larger clone is a single base away; this may be a read error. The CDR3 reads CGPRDSNEKLFF. As DNA, the CDR3 is TGCGGTCCTCGGGATTCTAATGAAAAACTGTTTTTT. The chain has TRBV20-1 and TRBJ1-4; no firm D call. Germline lookup yields CDR1 DFQATT and CDR2 SNEGSKA (reference sequence). This CDR3 spans 12 amino acids.

The chain couples TRBV5-1 to TRBJ1-3; 7 bases are shared with TRBD1. Germline V gene lookup returns CDR1 SGHRS and CDR2 YFSETQ. The CDR3 covers 14 residues. Trimming at V came to 4 bases and at J to 4 bases, leaving 5 bases not matched to a gene. The CDR3 DNA reads TGCGCCAGCAGCCCAAGGGACAGAGGAAACACCATATATTTT. It yields the protein CASSPRDRGNTIYF.

The chain has TRBV29-1 and TRBJ2-2, with D possibly TRBD2 on 5 matching bases. The germline CDR1 and CDR2 sequences are SQVTM and ANQGSEA. Trimming removed 4 bases at V and 9 bases at J, with 15 bases between. The CDR3 consists of 13 residues. CDR3 amino acids: CSVVEVTTRELFF. The CDR3 DNA follows: TGCAGCGTTGTGGAGGTTACTACCCGGGAGCTGTTTTTT.

This clonotype has only a few counts. The junction and the germline gene differ at one end; a read error may be behind it. The chain employs TRBV11-3 and TRBJ2-3; unclear D gene. The CDR3 is made up of 13 amino acids. The germline CDR1 and CDR2 sequences are SGHNT and YENEEA. CDR3 sequence reads: CASSLVATDTRYF. As DNA, the CDR3 is TGTGCCAGCAGCTTAGTTGCCACGGATACGCGGTATTTT. Filled out from reference TRBV11-3 and TRBJ2-3, the complete variable domain reads EAGVVQSPRYKIIEKKQPVAFWCNPISGHNTLYWYLQNLGQGPELLIRYENEEAVDDSQLPKDRFSAERLKGVDSTLKIQPAELGDSAVYLCASSLVATDTRYFGPGTRLTVL.

A remark on this clonotype: At one of its ends the junction is not consistent with the germline gene, which may arise from a read error. The chain carries TRBV11-2 and TRBJ2-1, with D possibly matching TRBD2 (6 bases). The V gene's germline CDR1 is SGHAT and CDR2 FQNNGV. This CDR3 comprises 16 residues. CDR3 sequence: CDSSLYPSASYNEQLF. The CDR3 nucleotides are TGTGACAGCAGCTTATATCCTAGCGCGTCCTACAATGAACAGTTATTC. The whole variable domain, filled in from reference TRBV11-2 and TRBJ2-1, reads EAGVAQSPRYKIIEKRQSVAFWCNPISGHATLYWYQQILGQGPKLLIQFQNNGVVDDSQLPKDRFSAERLKGVDSTLKIQPAKLEDSAVYLCDSSLYPSASYNEQLFGPGTRLTVL.